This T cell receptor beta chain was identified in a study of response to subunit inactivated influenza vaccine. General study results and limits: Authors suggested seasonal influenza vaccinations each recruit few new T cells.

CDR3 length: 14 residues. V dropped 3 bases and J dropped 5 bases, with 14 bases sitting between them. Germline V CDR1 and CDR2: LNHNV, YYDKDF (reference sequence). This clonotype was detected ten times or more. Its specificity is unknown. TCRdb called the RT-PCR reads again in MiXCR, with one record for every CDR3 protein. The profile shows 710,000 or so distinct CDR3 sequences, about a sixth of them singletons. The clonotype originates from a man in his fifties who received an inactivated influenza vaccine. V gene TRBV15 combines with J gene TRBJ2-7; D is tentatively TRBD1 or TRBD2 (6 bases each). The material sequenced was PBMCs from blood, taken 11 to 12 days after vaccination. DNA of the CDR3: TGTGCCACCAGCAGTCGGGGGCTTCGGAACGAGCAGTACTTC. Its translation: CATSSRGLRNEQYF.